This is a list of T cell receptor beta chains from one sample in a study of blood T cell repertoires in COVID-19. Measured with immunoSEQ multiplex PCR; TCRdb has only the in-frame clones, and not every one. In the table there are some 150,000 clones, around 82% of which are singletons. The sequenced sample was peripheral blood. These receptors all come from a woman in her fifties or sixties with acute or convalescent COVID-19. Both conserved end residues are part of each CDR3. D genes are given only for firm matches. Size is stated for part of the rows, as once, few or many counts, or as a class when the clone is expanded.

V gene	J gene	clone size	D gene	CDR3 protein	CDR3 DNA
TRBV7-9	TRBJ2-1	many	NA	CASTQTGHEQFF	TGTGCCAGCACCCAAACAGGGCATGAGCAGTTCTTC
TRBV2	TRBJ2-2	NA	NA	CASTGMGSGELFF	TGTGCCAGCACCGGGATGGGGTCCGGGGAGCTGTTTTTT
TRBV28	TRBJ2-2	few	NA	CASSLIARVTGELFF	TGTGCCAGCAGTTTAATCGCCAGGGTTACCGGGGAGCTGTTTTTT
TRBV6-2/TRBV6-3	TRBJ2-7	NA	NA	CASSYDGSIDEQYF	TGTGCCAGCAGTTACGACGGGAGCATCGACGAGCAGTACTTC
TRBV28	TRBJ1-3	NA	NA	CASSLNPRLGNTIYF	TGTGCCAGCAGTTTGAACCCCAGACTTGGAAACACCATATATTTT
TRBV10-1	TRBJ1-1	NA	NA	CASRDEGTEAFF	TGCGCCAGCAGGGATGAGGGCACTGAAGCTTTCTTT
TRBV28	TRBJ2-7	NA	TRBD1	CASRSPGQGAGEQYF	TGTGCCAGCAGATCTCCGGGACAGGGGGCAGGCGAGCAGTACTTC
TRBV3-1/TRBV3-2	TRBJ2-2	NA	TRBD2	CASSRRLADTGELFF	TGTGCCAGCAGCCGGAGACTAGCCGACACCGGGGAGCTGTTTTTT
TRBV6-5	TRBJ2-1	NA	TRBD2	CASRRGLAGYNEQFF	TGTGCCAGCAGGAGAGGACTAGCGGGTTACAATGAGCAGTTCTTC
TRBV25-1	TRBJ2-7	NA	NA	CASSVPQGYEQYF	TGTGCCAGCAGTGTTCCTCAGGGATACGAGCAGTACTTC
TRBV7-2	TRBJ2-7	NA	TRBD2	CASSSLAGEGEQYF	TGTGCCAGCAGCTCTTTAGCGGGAGAAGGGGAGCAGTACTTC
TRBV28	TRBJ2-7	NA	NA	CASSQPRAESYEQYF	TGTGCCAGCAGTCAACCCCGAGCTGAGTCCTACGAGCAGTACTTC
TRBV27	TRBJ1-5	once	NA	CASSTYWGDGGNQPQHF	TGTGCCAGCAGTACCTACTGGGGGGACGGAGGCAATCAGCCCCAGCATTTT